The 27 T cell receptor beta chains given below trace back to one sample, sequenced in a study of technical replicates of blood from a handful of donors (TCRdb year 2017). Libraries came from the immunoSEQ multiplex PCR assay. TCRdb retrieved this table from immuneACCESS and kept in-frame rearrangements only. Not all clones are present; in checked studies, unresolved V genes account for under half, and no reason is known for the remainder. The sample table records about 61,000 clones; around 97% of these occur just once. The ten largest account for about 0.2% of the sample. The material sequenced was T cells isolated from PBMCs. These receptors were obtained from a human donor in good health.

This rearrangement joins TRBV6-5 to TRBJ1-5; D perhaps matches TRBD1 (6 bases). The CDR3 has 13 residues. V was trimmed by 2 bases and J by 6 bases, leaving 8 bases between them. CDR1 is MNHEY and CDR2 is SVGAGI in the germline V gene. CDR3 sequence reads: CASSYAGAQPQHF. CDR3 bases: TGTGCCAGCAGTTACGCAGGGGCTCAGCCCCAGCATTTT.

The J gene is TRBJ1-1, the V gene TRBV18; TRBD1 might be the D (5 bases). The germline gives CDR1 KGHSH, CDR2 LQKENI. V lost 6 bases and J 3 bases, leaving 11 bases between the germline ends. This CDR3 spans 13 amino acids. This chain's CDR3 is CASSPGRDTEAFF. DNA of the CDR3: TGTGCCAGCTCCCCAGGGAGGGACACTGAAGCTTTCTTT.

This clone has a single count. The chain links TRBV7-2 to TRBJ1-4, with 7 bases lining up with TRBD1. The germline V gene has CDR1 SGHTA and CDR2 FQGNSA. The CDR3 totals 14 residues. J lost 4 bases, V lost 8 bases, and 7 bases had no gene match. CDR3 residues: CASRMDRLNEKLFF. DNA for the CDR3: TGTGCCAGCCGTATGGACAGGCTTAATGAAAAACTGTTTTTT. Filled out from reference TRBV7-2 and TRBJ1-4, the complete variable domain reads GAGVSQSPSNKVTEKGKDVELRCDPISGHTALYWYRQSLGQGLEFLIYFQGNSAPDKSGLPSDRFSAERTGGSVSTLTIQRTQQEDSAVYLCASRMDRLNEKLFFGSGTQLSVL.

V and J are TRBV7-9 and TRBJ1-1; unclear D gene. Germline V CDR1 and CDR2: SEHNR, FQNEAQ (reference sequence). This CDR3 has 15 amino acids. V was cut by 5 bases and J by 7 bases, with 20 bases left in between. The chain's CDR3 is CASSPTKVPSGEAFF. CDR3 sequence (DNA): TGTGCCAGCAGCCCTACTAAGGTCCCTTCGGGTGAAGCTTTCTTT.

This chain uses TRBV2 with TRBJ2-1, with D maybe TRBD2 (5 bases). The V end was cut by 6 bases, the J end by 3 bases, with 21 bases between. The CDR3 is 17 residues long. Germline lookup yields CDR1 SNHLY and CDR2 FYNNEI. The chain's CDR3 is CASSDLREGGDYNEQFF. CDR3 DNA sequence: TGTGCCAGCAGCGATTTGAGGGAAGGCGGAGACTACAATGAGCAGTTCTTC.

This chain links TRBV27 with TRBJ2-7, with D possibly being TRBD1 (5 bases). The CDR3 loop spans 15 amino acids. Trimming removed 0 bases from V and 6 bases from J, with 15 bases in between. Germline V gives CDR1 MNHEY, CDR2 SMNVEV (reference sequence). This chain's CDR3 is CASSLSFQGNGEQYF. In nucleotides, the CDR3 is TGTGCCAGCAGTTTATCGTTCCAGGGTAATGGCGAGCAGTACTTC.

The chain has TRBV18 and TRBJ2-2, with TRBD2 matching over 9 bases. The germline gives CDR1 KGHSH, CDR2 LQKENI. The CDR3 covers 14 residues. V lost 6 bases, J lost 6 bases, and 5 bases stayed unmatched. The chain's CDR3 is CASSRTSVAGELFF. CDR3 DNA: TGTGCCAGCTCGCGGACTAGCGTGGCCGGGGAGCTGTTTTTT.

The V call is TRBV5-5, the J call TRBJ2-7; the D is unclear. Germline V gene lookup returns CDR1 SGHKS and CDR2 YYEKEE (reference sequence). The CDR3 is 14 amino acids. V was cut by 0 bases and J by 0 bases, with 7 bases left in between. The CDR3 reads CASSLVLSSYEQYF. CDR3 sequence (DNA): TGTGCCAGCAGCTTGGTTCTGAGCTCCTACGAGCAGTACTTC.

The rearrangement uses TRBV6-1 and TRBJ2-1, with TRBD2 matching 10 bases. The CDR3 is 16 amino acids. J was trimmed by 0 bases and V by 4 bases; bases with no gene match: 3. CDR1 is MNHNS and CDR2 is SASEGT in the germline V gene. The CDR3 coding sequence is TGTGCCAGCAGTGCCTCTAGCGGGAGCTCCTACAATGAGCAGTTCTTC. Amino acid sequence: CASSASSGSSYNEQFF.

The V gene is TRBV6-1, the J gene TRBJ1-2; D is unclear. The CDR3 is 11 amino acids. V was shortened by 6 bases and J by 2 bases, with 4 bases between the two germline ends. Germline lookup yields CDR1 MNHNS and CDR2 SASEGT. In DNA form, the CDR3 reads TGTGCCAGCAGCGTAAACTATGGCTACACCTTC. Translated, it gives CASSVNYGYTF.

The CDR3 protein is CASSPKLDRALSTDTQYF. As DNA, the CDR3 is TGTGCCAGCTCACCGAAACTTGACAGGGCCCTAAGCACAGATACGCAGTATTTT. The chain recombines TRBV18 with TRBJ2-3; 7 nucleotides line up with TRBD1. CDR3 length equals 18 residues. CDR1 is KGHSH and CDR2 is LQKENI in the germline V gene. The ends lost 3 bases at V and 0 bases at J; junction bases unmatched: 12.

V usage is TRBV7-9 and J usage is TRBJ2-7, with TRBD2 matching 10 bases. The CDR3 runs to 15 residues. Trimming at V came to 3 bases and at J to 1 base, leaving 3 bases not matched to a gene. Germline CDR1 is SEHNR and CDR2 is FQNEAQ (reference sequence). Here the CDR3 DNA reads TGTGCCAGCAGCTTTGGACTAGCGGAGTCCTACGAGCAGTACTTC. This sequence encodes CASSFGLAESYEQYF.

This clone has just one count. The chain carries TRBV29-1 and TRBJ1-2; D is unclear. CDR1 and CDR2 (germline): SQVTM, ANQGSEA. V was cut by 0 bases and J by 11 bases, with 19 bases left in between. The CDR3 has 14 amino acids. The CDR3 here is CSVEEDRGLPLYTF. Written as DNA, the CDR3 is TGCAGCGTTGAAGAGGACCGAGGGCTCCCCCTTTACACCTTC.

V usage is TRBV19 and J usage is TRBJ1-5; TRBD1 matches 8 bases. CDR3 length: 15 residues. Germline CDR1 and CDR2: LNHDA and SQIVND (reference sequence). The V segment lost 7 bases and the J segment 4 bases; nucleotides outside the gene matches: 9. DNA of the CDR3: TGTGCCAGTATTCAGGGGGCTGGGGGAAATCAGCCCCAGCATTTT. It specifies CASIQGAGGNQPQHF.

The V call is TRBV5-1, the J call TRBJ2-1; 15 nucleotides line up with TRBD2. Germline V gene data show CDR1 as SGHRS and CDR2 as YFSETQ. With 4 bases clipped from V and 0 bases from J, the junction kept 8 bases outside the gene matches. The CDR3 is made up of 19 amino acids. This CDR3 reads CASSPGLAGGPSSYNEQFF. CDR3 sequence (DNA): TGCGCCAGCAGCCCGGGACTAGCGGGAGGCCCGAGCTCCTACAATGAGCAGTTCTTC.

The gene calls are TRBV4-1 and TRBJ1-5, with D possibly being TRBD1 (5 bases). Trimming removed 3 bases at V and 3 bases at J, with 24 bases between. CDR1 is MGHRA and CDR2 is YSYEKL in the germline V gene. CDR3 length: 19 residues. CDR3 sequence: CASSQGGRATPRFNQPQHF. The CDR3 region has the DNA TGCGCCAGCAGCCAGGGAGGCAGGGCGACCCCAAGGTTCAATCAGCCCCAGCATTTT.

The gene calls are TRBV18 and TRBJ2-7; 7 bases are shared with TRBD1. Germline V CDR1 and CDR2: KGHSH, LQKENI. With V trimmed by 0 bases and J by 2 bases, 4 bases remained unmatched. This CDR3 has 15 residues. CDR3 DNA: TGTGCCAGCTCACCACCGTCACAGGGGACCTACGAGCAGTACTTC. This codes for CASSPPSQGTYEQYF.

This CDR3 reads CASYRGRYTEAFF. CDR3 bases: TGTGCCAGTTACAGGGGGCGGTACACTGAAGCTTTCTTT. The chain combines TRBV6-5 with TRBJ1-1; 9 bases fit TRBD1. After removal of 9 bases from V and 3 bases from J, the junction contained 5 bases not matched to a gene. CDR3 length: 13 residues. The germline CDR1 and CDR2 sequences are MNHEY and SVGAGI.

This sequence joins TRBV11-3 and TRBJ2-2; a weak D match, TRBD2 (5 bases). Germline CDR1 reads SGHNT; CDR2 reads YENEEA. The CDR3 has 17 residues. Trimming stripped 3 bases from V and 0 bases from J, with 14 bases between. CDR3 sequence (DNA): TGTGCCAGCAGCTTCATAGGGAGCGGAACGAACACCGGGGAGCTGTTTTTT. Amino acids: CASSFIGSGTNTGELFF.

The chain recombines TRBV10-1 with TRBJ1-2; TRBD1 agrees at 9 bases. Losses at the gene ends were 6 bases for V and 7 bases for J; bases not matched to a gene: 9. CDR1 is WNHNN, CDR2 SYGVQD, per germline (reference sequence). The CDR3 contains 14 residues. The CDR3 loop is CASSENRGPPGYTF. As DNA, the CDR3 is TGCGCCAGCAGCGAAAACAGGGGGCCCCCTGGCTACACCTTC.

The chain is built from TRBV2 and TRBJ2-2; TRBD1 matches at 7 bases. Looked up from germline, CDR1 is SNHLY and CDR2 is FYNNEI. CDR3 length: 13 residues. V was pared by 11 bases and J by 4 bases, with 7 bases of the junction left unmatched. The CDR3 loop is CAGRDRPTGELFF. The CDR3 DNA is TGTGCCGGAAGGGACAGACCCACCGGGGAGCTGTTTTTT.

The V and J genes are TRBV28 and TRBJ2-5; a weak D match, TRBD2 (5 bases). The CDR3 has 16 amino acids. CDR1 MDHEN and CDR2 SYDVKM come from the germline V gene. V dropped 1 base and J dropped 0 bases, with 12 bases sitting between them. Here the CDR3 reads CASSLSSAGNQETQYF. The DNA of the CDR3 is TGTGCCAGCAGTTTATCGTCTGCGGGCAACCAAGAGACCCAGTACTTC.

The DNA for the CDR3 is TGCGCCAGCAGTCCGACTAGCGGGAGGAACAATGAGCAGTTCTTC. Translation: CASSPTSGRNNEQFF. This chain links TRBV5-1 with TRBJ2-1; 13 bases match TRBD2. Trimming at V came to 5 bases and at J to 5 bases, leaving 4 bases not matched to a gene. The CDR3 contains 15 residues. In germline, CDR1 is SGHRS, CDR2 YFSETQ.

The V call is TRBV9, the J call TRBJ1-5; 11 bases fit TRBD1. This CDR3 comprises 15 residues. Trimming cost V 5 bases and J 5 bases; bases outside gene matches: 6. Germline CDR1 and CDR2: SGDLS and YYNGEE. This CDR3 reads CASSTGQGAYQPQHF. Written as DNA, the CDR3 is TGTGCCAGCAGTACCGGACAGGGGGCATATCAGCCCCAGCATTTT.

This chain uses TRBV10-2 with TRBJ2-7; possibly TRBD1 for D (6 bases). V shed 5 bases and J shed 5 bases, with 10 bases lying between them. The length of the CDR3 is 12 residues. In germline, CDR1 is WSHSY, CDR2 SAAADI. CDR3 nucleotide sequence: TGCGCCAGCAGTTTGACAGGCGACGAGCAGTACTTC. It yields the protein CASSLTGDEQYF.

This sequence joins TRBV11-3 and TRBJ1-2; D gene ambiguous. The V gene's germline CDR1 is SGHNT and CDR2 YENEEA. With 7 bases removed from V and 3 bases from J, the gap between germline ends came to 15 bases. CDR3 size: 14 residues. CDR3 nucleotide sequence: TGTGCCAGCACCCCGGGAGGGTCGGACTATGGCTACACCTTC. Its protein is CASTPGGSDYGYTF.

V gene TRBV5-1 combines with J gene TRBJ2-3; 12 nucleotides agree with TRBD2. Germline lookup yields CDR1 SGHRS and CDR2 YFSETQ. Trimming removed 2 bases from V and 6 bases from J; junction bases left unmatched: 4. CDR3 length: 15 amino acids. In nucleotides, the CDR3 is TGCGCCAGCAGCTTCGGACTAGCGGGGCCGGATACGCAGTATTTT. This sequence encodes CASSFGLAGPDTQYF.